Listed here are 5 T cell receptor beta chains from one sample, sequenced in a study of blood T cell repertoires in COVID-19. The repertoire was sequenced with immunoSEQ multiplex PCR; TCRdb's copy has only in-frame clones and lacks some. Among around 140,000 clones listed, around 80% were seen once. The sequenced sample was peripheral blood. The receptors shown here come from a human donor with acute or convalescent COVID-19. The donor label of this sample is uncertain.

This clone was seen just once. This chain links TRBV5-1 with TRBJ1-1, with D tentatively TRBD1 (5 bases). The CDR3 is 15 amino acids. The germline CDR1 and CDR2 sequences are SGHRS and YFSETQ. V was cut by 4 bases and J by 1 base, with 14 bases left in between. The CDR3 DNA reads as TGCGCCAGCAGCGATTATACAGGACCGAACACTGAAGCTTTCTTT. Protein sequence: CASSDYTGPNTEAFF. The entire variable domain, with the rest obtained from reference TRBV5-1 and TRBJ1-1, is as follows: KAGVTQTPRYLIKTRGQQVTLSCSPISGHRSVSWYQQTPGQGLQFLFEYFSETQRNKGNFPGRFSGRQFSNSRSEMNVSTLELGDSALYLCASSDYTGPNTEAFFGQGTRLTVV.

The rearrangement joins TRBV6-2 or TRBV6-3 to TRBJ1-6, with no clear D. This CDR3 has 17 residues. Trimming stripped 2 bases from V and 0 bases from J, with 11 bases between. Germline V gene lookup returns CDR1 MNHEY and CDR2 SVGEGT. Here the CDR3 DNA reads TGTGCCAGCAGTTACGGGCTGTTCAGCTCCTATAATTCACCCCTCCACTTT. Protein product: CASSYGLFSSYNSPLHF.

The V and J genes are TRBV15 and TRBJ1-1; 10 bases are a match to TRBD1. CDR3 size: 15 residues. Germline CDR1 reads LNHNV; CDR2 reads YYDKDF (reference sequence). With V trimmed by 0 bases and J by 6 bases, 4 bases remained unmatched. The CDR3 loop is CATSRDRDRGSEAFF. DNA of the CDR3: TGTGCCACCAGCAGAGACCGGGACAGGGGTTCTGAAGCTTTCTTT.

The V call is TRBV9, the J call TRBJ2-7, with a weak D call TRBD1 (7 bases). The V gene's germline CDR1 is SGDLS and CDR2 YYNGEE. The CDR3 is 14 amino acids. V lost 4 bases, J lost 5 bases, and 16 bases lay in between. The CDR3 sequence is CASSPRGDSDEQYF. CDR3 DNA sequence: TGTGCCAGCAGCCCCAGGGGGGATTCGGACGAGCAGTACTTC.

This clone has only a few counts. The rearrangement uses TRBV15 and TRBJ1-5, with D perhaps TRBD1 (5 bases). The CDR3 consists of 14 residues. Germline V CDR1 and CDR2: LNHNV, YYDKDF (reference sequence). The ends were cut back, 1 base at V and 5 bases at J, with 9 bases in the middle. CDR3 amino acids: CATSRGDFYQPQHF. CDR3 nucleotide sequence: TGTGCCACCAGCAGAGGGGACTTTTATCAGCCCCAGCATTTT. Full variable domain (outside the CDR3, taken from reference TRBV15 and TRBJ1-5): DAMVIQNPRYQVTQFGKPVTLSCSQTLNHNVMYWYQQKSSQAPKLLFHYYDKDFNNEADTPDNFQSRRPNTSFCFLDIRSPGLGDTAMYLCATSRGDFYQPQHFGDGTRLSIL.